The 2 T cell receptor beta chains reported below all come from one sample, sequenced in a study of OX40 agonist ivuxolimab in advanced cancers. The data were produced by immunoSEQ multiplex PCR, yet TCRdb's version contains in-frame clones alone and is incomplete. Found here are about 35,000 clones, 92% of them singletons; the top ten hold roughly 34%. Sample: CD4+ or CD8+ T cells sorted from blood, taken in a trial of the OX40 agonist ivuxolimab. The receptor source for this set is an adult with an advanced solid tumor such as melanoma, head and neck, liver or kidney cancer.

This clone was seen a single time. The chain has TRBV28 and TRBJ2-3; 11 bases agree with TRBD1. This CDR3 has 18 amino acids. Germline V gene sequence: CDR1 MDHEN, CDR2 SYDVKM. The ends lost 6 bases at V and 3 bases at J; junction bases unmatched: 14. This CDR3 reads CASSSIIRDRGRTDTQYF. In DNA form, the CDR3 reads TGTGCCAGCAGCTCGATCATCCGGGACAGGGGGAGGACAGATACGCAGTATTTT.

The rearrangement links TRBV28 to TRBJ1-1; 8 bases are a match to TRBD1. This CDR3 comprises 16 residues. The J segment lost 7 bases and the V segment lost 3 bases, leaving 13 bases of the junction unmatched. Germline V gene sequence: CDR1 MDHEN, CDR2 SYDVKM. The CDR3 loop is CASSFPGTGTIDEAFF. CDR3 sequence (DNA): TGTGCCAGCAGTTTTCCAGGGACAGGTACCATTGATGAAGCTTTCTTT.